The 21 T cell receptor beta chains below all came from one sample that was sequenced in a study of T cell repertoires in ileal Crohn's disease. The sorted cells were lamina propria lymphocytes from surgical specimens, first isolated by density gradient. Assay used: immunoSEQ multiplex PCR; TCRdb lists only in-frame clones, some missing. The sample records a few thousand clones, roughly 90% being singletons. The sample taken for sequencing was CD4+ T cells from ileum. These receptors originate from an adult with Crohn's disease. Some clones in this sample may be carry-over from other donors' samples.

V and J are TRBV6-5 and TRBJ2-7; TRBD2 might be the D (6 bases). CDR3 length equals 14 residues. Germline loops: CDR1 MNHEY, CDR2 SVGAGI. V was pared by 6 bases and J by 5 bases, with 17 bases between. CDR3 DNA sequence: TGTGCCAGCAGCAAAAGAACGGGGGAAGACGAGCAGTACTTC. Translating gives CASSKRTGEDEQYF.

The chain carries TRBV19 and TRBJ2-7, with 9 bases that match TRBD1. J was trimmed by 1 base and V by 5 bases; bases with no gene match: 6. Germline CDR1 and CDR2: LNHDA and SQIVND (reference sequence). This CDR3 comprises 15 residues. CDR3 amino acids: CASSQGQGISYEQYF. The CDR3 bases are TGTGCCAGTAGTCAAGGACAGGGGATTTCCTACGAGCAGTACTTC.

J is TRBJ2-3 and V is TRBV19; 16 nucleotides line up with TRBD2. CDR1 is LNHDA, CDR2 SQIVND, per germline (reference sequence). V was clipped by 7 bases and J by 0 bases; unmatched bases: 10. The CDR3 has 19 amino acids. The CDR3 nucleotides read TGTGCCAGTACACGACTGGGACTAGCGGGAGGGCTTAGCACAGATACGCAGTATTTT. Its translation: CASTRLGLAGGLSTDTQYF.

The chain is built from TRBV9 and TRBJ1-2; weak D call: TRBD1 (6 bases). Trimming removed 4 bases at V and 1 base at J, with 14 bases between. The CDR3 is made up of 15 amino acids. Germline V gives CDR1 SGDLS, CDR2 YYNGEE. CDR3 nucleotide sequence: TGTGCCAGCAGCCCAGAAGAGGGGGTTAACTATGGCTACACCTTC. This sequence encodes CASSPEEGVNYGYTF.

The CDR3 DNA reads TGTGCCATCAGTGAGTTGGGACTGTCAGATACGCAGTATTTT. Translating gives CAISELGLSDTQYF. The chain combines TRBV10-3 with TRBJ2-3; perhaps TRBD2 as D (6 bases). Looked up from germline, CDR1 is ENHRY and CDR2 is SYGVKD. The V end was cut by 1 base, the J end by 4 bases, with 9 bases between. CDR3 length equals 14 residues.

The rearrangement uses TRBV28 and TRBJ1-4; TRBD1 matches 7 bases. Germline loops: CDR1 MDHEN, CDR2 SYDVKM. V was pared by 6 bases and J by 0 bases, with 4 bases of the junction left unmatched. The CDR3 is made up of 15 amino acids. CDR3 region: CASSPGTATNEKLFF. CDR3 sequence (DNA): TGTGCCAGCAGCCCCGGGACAGCAACTAATGAAAAACTGTTTTTT. Filled out from reference TRBV28 and TRBJ1-4, the complete variable domain reads DVKVTQSSRYLVKRTGEKVFLECVQDMDHENMFWYRQDPGLGLRLIYFSYDVKMKEKGDIPEGYSVSREKKERFSLILESASTNQTSMYLCASSPGTATNEKLFFGSGTQLSVL.

This sequence joins TRBV4-3 and TRBJ1-6; the D gene is possibly TRBD1 (6 bases). Trimming removed 1 base from V and 10 bases from J, with 14 bases in between. This CDR3 is built from 15 residues. In germline, CDR1 is LGHNA, CDR2 YSLEER. The CDR3 DNA follows: TGCGCCAGCAGCCAAGTAGCCCAGGGGAACTCACCCCTCCACTTT. Amino acids: CASSQVAQGNSPLHF.

The chain is built from TRBV2 and TRBJ1-4, with 9 nucleotides matching TRBD1. Germline loops: CDR1 SNHLY, CDR2 FYNNEI. This CDR3 is 19 amino acids long. The V and J ends lost 4 bases and 5 bases, in that order; junction bases with no gene match: 17. This CDR3 is CASSVNRGRTPTLNEKLFF. For the CDR3, the DNA is TGTGCCAGCAGTGTAAACAGGGGGCGCACACCGACTCTAAATGAAAAACTGTTTTTT. The entire variable domain, with the rest obtained from reference TRBV2 and TRBJ1-4, is as follows: EPEVTQTPSHQVTQMGQEVILRCVPISNHLYFYWYRQILGQKVEFLVSFYNNEISEKSEIFDDQFSVERPDGSNFTLKIRSTKLEDSAMYFCASSVNRGRTPTLNEKLFFGSGTQLSVL.

The V call is TRBV2, the J call TRBJ1-1, with a weak D call TRBD1 (5 bases). Germline CDR1 is SNHLY and CDR2 is FYNNEI. CDR3 length: 14 amino acids. Trimming shortened V by 5 bases and J by 6 bases, and 16 bases separated the two germline ends. CDR3 amino acids: CASSPASGEPEAFF. CDR3 nucleotides: TGTGCCAGCAGTCCGGCCTCGGGGGAGCCTGAAGCTTTCTTT.

The chain couples TRBV23-1 to TRBJ1-2; no clear D gene. TRBV23-1 carries the ORF label, with uncertain function. Trimming shortened V by 6 bases and J by 4 bases, and 9 bases separated the two germline ends. The CDR3 is 12 residues long. This CDR3 reads CASRGSCYGYTF. For the CDR3, the DNA is TGCGCCAGCAGAGGGAGCTGCTATGGCTACACCTTC.

The V call is TRBV2, the J call TRBJ2-1; TRBD2 matches at 14 bases. CDR3 length: 21 residues. V lost 6 bases and J lost 1; bases outside the gene matches: 17. Germline CDR1 and CDR2: SNHLY and FYNNEI. This CDR3 reads CASRRNPPGLAGVFSYNEQFF. The CDR3 nucleotides read TGTGCCAGCAGGCGCAACCCTCCGGGACTAGCGGGAGTATTTTCCTACAATGAGCAGTTCTTC.

The chain links TRBV9 to TRBJ2-5; TRBD2 aligns across 8 bases. The V segment lost 0 bases and the J segment 0 bases; nucleotides outside the gene matches: 4. Germline V gene lookup returns CDR1 SGDLS and CDR2 YYNGEE. This CDR3 comprises 16 residues. The CDR3 coding sequence is TGTGCCAGCAGCGTAGGGGCTAGCGGGCACCAAGAGACCCAGTACTTC. This sequence encodes CASSVGASGHQETQYF.

This chain connects TRBV9 to TRBJ1-1, with a weak D call TRBD1 (5 bases). V lost 3 bases and J 3 bases, leaving 21 bases between the germline ends. The V gene's germline CDR1 is SGDLS and CDR2 YYNGEE. CDR3 length: 17 amino acids. As DNA, the CDR3 is TGTGCCAGCAGCGCGTTTACAGGAGGGCCTAGGGACACTGAAGCTTTCTTT. As protein: CASSAFTGGPRDTEAFF.

J is TRBJ2-3 and V is TRBV28; no firm D call. CDR3 length: 14 amino acids. Trimming cost V 6 bases and J 0 bases, with 10 bases left between them. Germline lookup yields CDR1 MDHEN and CDR2 SYDVKM. The CDR3 spells CASRLEMSTDTQYF. The CDR3 coding sequence is TGTGCCAGCAGGCTGGAGATGAGCACAGATACGCAGTATTTT. Based on the CDR3 plus reference TRBV28 and TRBJ2-3, the full variable domain is DVKVTQSSRYLVKRTGEKVFLECVQDMDHENMFWYRQDPGLGLRLIYFSYDVKMKEKGDIPEGYSVSREKKERFSLILESASTNQTSMYLCASRLEMSTDTQYFGPGTRLTVL.

This clone was detected a few times. The chain joins TRBV27 to TRBJ2-2; 14 bases are shared with TRBD2. The CDR3 loop spans 15 amino acids. CDR1 and CDR2 from the germline V gene are MNHEY and SMNVEV (reference sequence). The junction had 9 bases not matched to a gene; V was cut back by 6 bases and J by 12 bases. For the CDR3, the DNA is TGTGCCAGCAGCCCCATGACTAGCGGGAGGGATAAGCTGTTTTTT. Translation: CASSPMTSGRDKLFF.

The V and J genes are TRBV30 and TRBJ1-3, with TRBD1 matching 9 bases. Germline V lookup: CDR1 GTSNPN, CDR2 SVGIG (reference sequence). V lost 6 bases to trimming and J lost 0 bases; unmatched junction nucleotides: 9. The CDR3 spans 16 residues. The chain's CDR3 is CACGYRGRPSGNTIYF. CDR3 nucleotides: TGTGCCTGCGGATACAGGGGGCGTCCCTCTGGAAACACCATATATTTT.

In nucleotides, the CDR3 is TGTGCCAGCTCACCAGATAGACTAGCCAAAAACATTCAGTACTTC. Its protein product is CASSPDRLAKNIQYF. The rearrangement joins TRBV18 to TRBJ2-4, with D unresolved. The V gene lost 2 bases and the J gene lost 0 bases, with 8 bases spanning the gap. CDR1 is KGHSH, CDR2 LQKENI, per germline. The CDR3 covers 15 residues.

The chain combines TRBV10-3 with TRBJ2-3; D perhaps matches TRBD1 (6 bases). The CDR3 is 18 residues long. Trimming stripped 7 bases from V and 2 bases from J, with 25 bases between. CDR1 is ENHRY, CDR2 SYGVKD, per germline. In DNA, the CDR3 is TGTGCCATCAAGTGGGGGCCAGGGGAAGGGAAGGACACAGATACGCAGTATTTT. Its translation: CAIKWGPGEGKDTDTQYF.

The V call is TRBV19, the J call TRBJ2-7; the match to TRBD2 covers 9 bases. Germline V gene lookup returns CDR1 LNHDA and CDR2 SQIVND (reference sequence). V lost 4 bases to trimming and J lost 2 bases; unmatched junction nucleotides: 9. The CDR3 spans 16 residues. The chain's CDR3 is CASSTSAGGTPYEQYF. The CDR3, as DNA: TGTGCCAGTAGTACTTCAGCGGGAGGAACGCCCTACGAGCAGTACTTC.

The sample holds one count of this clone. The gene calls are TRBV30 and TRBJ2-7; D remains unclear. Germline CDR1 reads GTSNPN; CDR2 reads SVGIG (reference sequence). CDR3 length: 11 residues. The V and J ends lost 0 bases and 4 bases respectively, with 4 bases between them. CDR3 sequence: CAWSVRYEQYF. The CDR3 bases are TGTGCCTGGAGTGTTAGATACGAGCAGTACTTC.

The V gene is TRBV2, the J gene TRBJ1-2; 9 bases agree with TRBD1. The ends lost 6 bases at V and 4 bases at J; junction bases unmatched: 6. This CDR3 spans 14 amino acids. CDR1 SNHLY and CDR2 FYNNEI come from the germline V gene. CDR3 region: CASSATGGVYGYTF. The CDR3 bases are TGTGCCAGCAGCGCCACAGGGGGCGTCTATGGCTACACCTTC.